The clone carrying this T cell receptor beta chain was seen only a few times. The data originate from a study of cytomegalovirus exposure and HLA in healthy donors. The overall study: Among about 380 genotyped donors, approximately 80% fell in the Caucasian-associated ancestry cluster.

Germline V gives CDR1 MNHNS, CDR2 SASEGT. V shed 4 bases and J shed 4 bases, with 11 bases lying between them. This CDR3 region has 14 residues. With 60 Vbeta and 13 Jbeta primers, the PCR was carried out. Some clones are missing from TCRdb's copy, which holds only in-frame ones; the method was immunoSEQ multiplex PCR. The sample yields some 140,000 clones, approximately 9% seen once. The receptor comes from a woman in her thirties or forties in good health and CMV-seropositive. Sequencing used PBMCs. The chain recombines TRBV6-1 with TRBJ1-3; a possible D gene is TRBD1 (5 bases). CDR3 sequence: CASSGTRAGNTIYF. In DNA, the CDR3 is TGTGCCAGCAGTGGGACCAGGGCGGGAAACACCATATATTTT.